By frequency, the clone carrying this T cell receptor (beta chain) is medium-sized. TRB amplification used approximately 250 ng of peripheral blood genomic DNA. The CDR3 is 18 amino acids. Germline loops: CDR1 PRHDT, CDR2 FYEKMQ (reference sequence). The data are from a study of T cell clusters in autoimmune cytopenias. One tube held mixed TRB-A and TRB-B primer pools for touch-down PCR. TCRdb re-analyzed the multiplex PCR reads; it lists each CDR3 protein once, without DNA. Reported are 2,500 to 3,000 distinct CDR3 sequences; the ten largest clones contain over 15%. This chain uses TRBV13 with TRBJ2-3; TCRdb's assignment of TRBD2 cannot be checked, as there is no DNA. This receptor was obtained from a human donor with an autoimmune cytopenia, with autoimmune hepatitis or in good health (not recorded which). The material sequenced was peripheral blood. CDR3: CASSGYNDGPFFTDTQYF.